The 15 T cell receptor beta chains below were found in one sample sequenced in a study of shared clonotypes between healthy human individuals. Assay: immunoSEQ multiplex PCR; the TCRdb copy retains only in-frame clones and omits some. The sample records approximately 2.1 million clones, more than 85% being singletons. Input material: naive CD4+ T cells from PBMCs. Regarding subset: CD45RA+ positively selected. These TCRs come from a man aged 18 to 35 in good health. Some clones in this sample may be carry-over from other donors' samples.

This clone was counted once. The V call is TRBV5-4, the J call TRBJ2-2; 10 bases are shared with TRBD2. Germline CDR1 reads SGHNT; CDR2 reads YYREEE (reference sequence). V lost 3 bases to trimming and J lost 7 bases; unmatched junction nucleotides: 6. This CDR3 comprises 15 residues. CDR3 amino acids: CASSYGLAGVGELFF. CDR3 in DNA: TGTGCCAGCAGCTACGGTCTAGCGGGAGTCGGGGAGCTGTTTTTT.

The gene calls are TRBV6-1 and TRBJ2-3; no clear D gene. The length of the CDR3 is 14 residues. Trimming cost V 2 bases and J 2 bases, with 8 bases left between them. Germline V lookup: CDR1 MNHNS, CDR2 SASEGT. The CDR3 DNA follows: TGTGCCAGCAGTGAAAAGGCCCACACAGATACGCAGTATTTT. Translating it yields CASSEKAHTDTQYF.

This clone was observed a single time. V gene TRBV7-2 combines with J gene TRBJ2-5, with 7 bases aligning to TRBD2. CDR1 and CDR2 (germline): SGHTA, FQGNSA. This CDR3 has 15 amino acids. With V trimmed by 0 bases and J by 4 bases, 5 bases remained unmatched. CDR3 DNA: TGTGCCAGCAGCTTAGCCGGGACTATCGGAGAGACCCAGTACTTC. Translated, it gives CASSLAGTIGETQYF.

The V gene is TRBV6-1, the J gene TRBJ1-2; D not certain. Germline values: CDR1 MNHNS, CDR2 SASEGT. This CDR3 spans 14 amino acids. V dropped 3 bases and J dropped 7 bases, with 15 bases sitting between them. CDR3 residues: CASSEDGPYVGYTF. CDR3 nucleotide sequence: TGTGCCAGCAGTGAGGACGGACCGTATGTTGGCTACACCTTC.

J is TRBJ2-7 and V is TRBV6-5; tentative D call: TRBD2 (6 bases). Germline CDR1 reads MNHEY; CDR2 reads SVGAGI. The CDR3 extends over 14 amino acids. V was shortened by 6 bases and J by 2 bases, with 14 bases between the two germline ends. In nucleotides, the CDR3 is TGTGCCAGCAGGCGGGACCGCATGACCTACGAGCAGTACTTC. This translates into CASRRDRMTYEQYF.

The V and J genes are TRBV5-1 and TRBJ2-1; 9 bases are a match to TRBD1. Germline V gives CDR1 SGHRS, CDR2 YFSETQ. The CDR3 contains 14 residues. V was pared by 3 bases and J by 9 bases, with 7 bases of the junction left unmatched. The CDR3 spells CASSSLQGAAEQFF. For the CDR3, the DNA is TGCGCCAGCAGCTCGCTACAGGGGGCGGCTGAGCAGTTCTTC.

V and J are TRBV11-1 and TRBJ1-3; the D gene is possibly TRBD1 (5 bases). Germline CDR1 is SGHAT and CDR2 is FQDESV (reference sequence). The CDR3 totals 15 residues. V lost 5 bases, J lost 0 bases, and 11 bases lay in between. As DNA, the CDR3 is TGTGCCAGCAGCACAACAGGCCACTCTGGAAACACCATATATTTT. Translating it yields CASSTTGHSGNTIYF.

The chain couples TRBV19 to TRBJ2-3; the D call may be TRBD1 or TRBD2 (6 bases each). The ends were cut back, 8 bases at V and 1 base at J, with 16 bases in the middle. The CDR3 spans 15 residues. The germline CDR1 and CDR2 sequences are LNHDA and SQIVND (reference sequence). Written as DNA, the CDR3 is TGTGCCAGTGGAAAGGGGGGCTTAGGCACAGATACGCAGTATTTT. Protein product: CASGKGGLGTDTQYF.

The rearrangement uses TRBV29-1 and TRBJ2-5; 8 nucleotides line up with TRBD2. The DNA end is a closer match to TRBJ2-7, so the J assignment may be wrong. The CDR3 covers 14 residues. CDR1 SQVTM and CDR2 ANQGSEA come from the germline V gene. CDR3 residues: CSVLQRGSSYEQYF. The CDR3 DNA reads as TGCAGCGTATTACAGCGGGGGAGCTCCTACGAGCAGTACTTC.

This chain links TRBV11-2 with TRBJ1-2; 12 bases are shared with TRBD1. The trim removed 5 bases at V and 6 bases at J, leaving 10 bases unmatched. The CDR3 has 16 amino acids. CDR1 and CDR2 (germline): SGHAT, FQNNGV. The CDR3: CASSRSGTGGFHGYTF. The CDR3 coding sequence is TGTGCCAGCAGCCGATCCGGGACAGGGGGCTTTCATGGCTACACCTTC.

In DNA, the CDR3 is TGTGCCAGTCAAAGCGGAGGGCCTAATTCCTATCAGCCCCAGCATTTT. This gives the protein CASQSGGPNSYQPQHF. This chain connects TRBV2 to TRBJ1-5; D unclear. Germline V CDR1 and CDR2: SNHLY, FYNNEI. The CDR3 sequence is 16 residues long. V dropped 9 bases and J dropped 5 bases, with 23 bases sitting between them.

This clone was recorded only once. The chain carries TRBV30 and TRBJ1-2; TRBD1 might be the D (6 bases). Looked up from germline, CDR1 is GTSNPN and CDR2 is SVGIG (reference sequence). The CDR3 extends over 18 amino acids. V lost 3 bases and J 6 bases, leaving 29 bases between the germline ends. CDR3 sequence: CAWRPRGRARFGGDGYTF. The CDR3 bases are TGTGCCTGGAGACCCAGGGGCAGGGCTAGGTTTGGAGGGGATGGCTACACCTTC.

The CDR3: CASSVAGPPGETQYF. CDR3 nucleotide sequence: TGTGCCAGCAGCGTAGCTGGGCCCCCCGGAGAGACCCAGTACTTC. The chain carries TRBV9 and TRBJ2-5; unclear D gene. The CDR3 length is 15 residues. V shed 0 bases and J shed 4 bases, with 13 bases lying between them. CDR1 is SGDLS, CDR2 YYNGEE, per germline.

The chain joins TRBV28 to TRBJ2-2; D gene uncertain. Germline V gene lookup returns CDR1 MDHEN and CDR2 SYDVKM. The CDR3 contains 14 residues. V was pared by 4 bases and J by 4 bases, with 10 bases between. Written as DNA, the CDR3 is TGTGCCAGCAGTTCAGGCTTGTTCACCGGGGAGCTGTTTTTT. It encodes CASSSGLFTGELFF.

This rearrangement joins TRBV4-3 to TRBJ2-7; 8 bases match TRBD1. Germline CDR1 and CDR2: LGHNA and YSLEER. V lost 0 bases, J lost 9 bases, and 7 bases stayed unmatched. The CDR3 spans 14 residues. The CDR3 sequence: CASSQDLDRGRQYF. CDR3 in DNA: TGCGCCAGCAGCCAAGACTTAGACAGGGGTAGGCAGTACTTC.